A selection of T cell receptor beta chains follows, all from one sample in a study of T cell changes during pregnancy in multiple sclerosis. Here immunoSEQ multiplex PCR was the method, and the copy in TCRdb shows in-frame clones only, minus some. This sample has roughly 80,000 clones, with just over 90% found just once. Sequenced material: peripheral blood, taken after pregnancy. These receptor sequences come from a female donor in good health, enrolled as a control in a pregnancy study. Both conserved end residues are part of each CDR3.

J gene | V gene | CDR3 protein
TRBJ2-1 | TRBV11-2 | CASTNPRDGGYNEQFF
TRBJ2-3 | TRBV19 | CASIPTGRSDTQYF
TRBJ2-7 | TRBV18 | CASSLGQGLRVSEQYF
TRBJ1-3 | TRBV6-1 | CASGNRGFSGNTIYF
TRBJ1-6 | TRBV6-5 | CASRGGLRNNSPLHF
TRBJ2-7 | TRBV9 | CASSVAGTGGYEQYF
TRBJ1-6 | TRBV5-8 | CASSLTGRNSPLHF
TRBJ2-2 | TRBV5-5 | CASSTQTGYGGELFF
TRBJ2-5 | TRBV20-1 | CSGRGGETQYF
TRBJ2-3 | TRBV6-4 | CASASTSGSTDTQYF
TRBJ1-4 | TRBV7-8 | CASSPQQEKLFF
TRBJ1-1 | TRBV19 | CASSVRGTEAFF
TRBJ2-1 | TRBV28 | CASRTGGTYNEQFF
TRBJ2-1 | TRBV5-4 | CASSLSRGSYNEQFF
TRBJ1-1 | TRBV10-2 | CASSLQGANTEAFF
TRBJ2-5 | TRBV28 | CASRPGTGLQETQYF
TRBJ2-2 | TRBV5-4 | CASSWDDGGLDNTGELFF
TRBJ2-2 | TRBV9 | CASSVLPSGGWRTGELFF
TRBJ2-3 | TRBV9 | CASSVGGTLAADTQYF
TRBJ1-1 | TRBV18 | CASSANRGRDTEAFF
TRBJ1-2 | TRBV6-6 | CASSYSSGGGYTF
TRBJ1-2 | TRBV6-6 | CASSYVVGQGYGYTF
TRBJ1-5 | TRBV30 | CAWSVARSNQPQHF
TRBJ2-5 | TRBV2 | CASSTGTAIQETQYF
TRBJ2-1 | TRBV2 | CASSVGGTGSNEQFF
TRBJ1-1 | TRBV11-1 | CASSSSWLENTEAFF
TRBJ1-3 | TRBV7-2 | CASSRLQGTGNTIYF
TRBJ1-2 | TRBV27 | CASSLYGISKLANYGYTF
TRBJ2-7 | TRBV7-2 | CASSLRLAGSYEQYF
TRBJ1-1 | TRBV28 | CASSLPSGMNTEAFF
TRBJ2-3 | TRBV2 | CASSQGRADTQYF
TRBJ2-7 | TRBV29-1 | CSFRDRGRYEQYF
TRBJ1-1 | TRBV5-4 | CASSLATGEAFF
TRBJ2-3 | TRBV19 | CASRPGGRGDTQYF
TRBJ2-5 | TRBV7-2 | CASSLNAKETQYF
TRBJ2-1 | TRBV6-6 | CASSYSIGVNEQFF
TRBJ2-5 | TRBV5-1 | CASSLGGPQETQYF
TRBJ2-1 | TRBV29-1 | CSSGQAHEQFF
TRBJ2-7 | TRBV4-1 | CASSPGTSGPWQQYF
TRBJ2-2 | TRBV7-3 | CASRPSGGVAGELFF
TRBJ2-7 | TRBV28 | CASAIEAGVSYYEQYF
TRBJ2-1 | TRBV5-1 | CASSLDASGTSGNNEQFF
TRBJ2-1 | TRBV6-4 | CASSDPPFPRFPYNEQFF
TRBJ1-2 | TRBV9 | CASSSRGRSGREVDYGYTF
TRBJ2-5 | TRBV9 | CASSLTSGGRGETQYF